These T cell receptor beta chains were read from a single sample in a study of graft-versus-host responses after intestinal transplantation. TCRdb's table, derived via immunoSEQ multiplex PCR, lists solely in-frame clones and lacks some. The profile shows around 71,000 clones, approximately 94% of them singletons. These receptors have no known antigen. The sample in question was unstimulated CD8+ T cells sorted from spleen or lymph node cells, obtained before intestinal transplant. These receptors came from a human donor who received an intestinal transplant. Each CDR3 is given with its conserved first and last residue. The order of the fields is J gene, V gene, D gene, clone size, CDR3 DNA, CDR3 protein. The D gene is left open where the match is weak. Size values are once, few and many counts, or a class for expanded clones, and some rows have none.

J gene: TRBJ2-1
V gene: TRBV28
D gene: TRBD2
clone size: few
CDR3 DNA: TGTGCCAGCAGGACCCTCGAAGCGGGAGGGCCAAGGGAGCAGTTCTTC
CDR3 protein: CASRTLEAGGPREQFF

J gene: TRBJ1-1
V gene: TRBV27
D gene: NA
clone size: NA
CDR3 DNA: TGTGCCAGCAGTTTAAGTGGGACGTGGACTGAAGCTTTCTTT
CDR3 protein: CASSLSGTWTEAFF

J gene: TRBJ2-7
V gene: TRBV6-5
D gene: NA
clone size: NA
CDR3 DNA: TGTGCCAGCAGTTACTCGAAAACCTACGAGCAGTACTTC
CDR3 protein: CASSYSKTYEQYF

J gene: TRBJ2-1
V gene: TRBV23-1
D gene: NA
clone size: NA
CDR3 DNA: TGCGCCAGCAGTCATCCCGGCCGGAATGAGCAGTTCTTC
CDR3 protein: CASSHPGRNEQFF

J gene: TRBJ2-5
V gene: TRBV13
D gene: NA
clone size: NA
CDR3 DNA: TGTGCCAGCAGCTCCCTCCCGGATCCCAGCAATCAAGAGACCCAGTACTTC
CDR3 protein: CASSSLPDPSNQETQYF

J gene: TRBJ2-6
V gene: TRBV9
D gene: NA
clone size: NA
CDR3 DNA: TGTGCCAGCAGCGTAGCTTCAGGGGCGCGCCCCTCTGGGGCCAACGTCCTGACTTTC
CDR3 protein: CASSVASGARPSGANVLTF

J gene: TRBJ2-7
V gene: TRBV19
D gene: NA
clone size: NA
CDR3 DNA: TGTGCCAGTAGTGTGATGGGGGCGGCCGAGCAGTACTTC
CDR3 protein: CASSVMGAAEQYF

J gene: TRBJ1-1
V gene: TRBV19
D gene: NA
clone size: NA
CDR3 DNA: TGTGCCAGTAGCCCCACTGGGGACTACACTGAAGCTTTCTTT
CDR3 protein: CASSPTGDYTEAFF

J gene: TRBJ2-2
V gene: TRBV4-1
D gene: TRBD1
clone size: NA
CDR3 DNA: TGCGCCAGCAGCCATCCCGATGGACAGGGGGCCGGGGAGCTGTTTTTT
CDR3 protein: CASSHPDGQGAGELFF

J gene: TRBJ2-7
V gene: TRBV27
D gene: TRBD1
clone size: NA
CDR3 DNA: TGTGCCAGCAGTTTATCTCAGGGGGCCAACTACGAGCAGTACTTC
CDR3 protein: CASSLSQGANYEQYF

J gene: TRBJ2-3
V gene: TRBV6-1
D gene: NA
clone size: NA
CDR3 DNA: TGTGCCAGCAGTGAAGTGGAACTGTACTTTACGATCACAGATACGCAGTATTTT
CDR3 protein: CASSEVELYFTITDTQYF

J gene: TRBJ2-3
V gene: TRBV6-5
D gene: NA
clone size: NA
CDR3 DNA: TGTGCCAGCACAACAGGGCCCACAGATACGCAGTATTTT
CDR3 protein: CASTTGPTDTQYF

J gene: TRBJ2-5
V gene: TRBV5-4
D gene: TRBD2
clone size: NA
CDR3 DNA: TGTGCCAGCAGCTTGGACCCCCCTAGCGGGAGGGCCGGTGAGACCCAGTACTTC
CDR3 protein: CASSLDPPSGRAGETQYF

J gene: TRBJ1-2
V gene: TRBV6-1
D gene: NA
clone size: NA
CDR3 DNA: TGTGCCAGCAGCCCGGATGGGAACTATGGCTACACCTTC
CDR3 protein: CASSPDGNYGYTF

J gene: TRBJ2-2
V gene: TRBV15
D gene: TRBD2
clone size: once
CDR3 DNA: TGTGCCACCAGCACCCGCGTAGTAGCGGGAGGGAACACCGGGGAGCTGTTTTTT
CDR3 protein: CATSTRVVAGGNTGELFF

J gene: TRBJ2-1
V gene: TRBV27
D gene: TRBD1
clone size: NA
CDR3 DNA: TGTGCCAGCAGTTGGGACAGTATCAATGAGCAGTTCTTC
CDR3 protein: CASSWDSINEQFF

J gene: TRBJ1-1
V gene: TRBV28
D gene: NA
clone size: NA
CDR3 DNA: TGTGCCAGCAGCCGAGGGGACGGTGAAGCTTTCTTT
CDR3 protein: CASSRGDGEAFF

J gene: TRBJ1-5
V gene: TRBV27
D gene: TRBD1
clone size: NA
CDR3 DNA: TGTGCCAGCAGTTTATCGACCAGGGGGAATCAGCCCCAGCATTTT
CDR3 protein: CASSLSTRGNQPQHF